The next 5 T cell receptor beta chains were all read from a single sample in a study of cytomegalovirus exposure and HLA in healthy donors. The PCR made use of 60 Vbeta and 13 Jbeta primers. Method: immunoSEQ multiplex PCR; TCRdb's copy keeps in-frame clones and lacks some. The top ten hold around 1.7% of the sample, which has roughly 200,000 clones, 65% to 85% seen once. Sample: PBMCs. The receptors were sampled from a man aged 50 to 60 in good health and CMV-seronegative.

V gene TRBV4-3 combines with J gene TRBJ1-1; possibly TRBD1 for D (5 bases). The CDR3 has 15 amino acids. Between the trimmed V and J ends, which lost 0 bases and 6 bases, there was a span of 14 bases. Germline loops: CDR1 LGHNA, CDR2 YSLEER. The CDR3 here is CASSQDQLGVSEAFF. CDR3 nucleotides: TGCGCCAGCAGCCAAGATCAGCTAGGGGTTTCTGAAGCTTTCTTT.

The chain uses TRBV7-3 and TRBJ2-3, with a tentative D call TRBD2 (5 bases). Between the trimmed V and J ends, which lost 5 bases and 3 bases, there was a span of 18 bases. The CDR3 sequence is 16 residues long. Looked up from germline, CDR1 is SGHTA and CDR2 is FQGTGA. In nucleotides, the CDR3 is TGTGCCAGCAGCGGAGGAAGAGGAGCCGGGACAGATACGCAGTATTTT. Protein: CASSGGRGAGTDTQYF.

This clone appeared once. V gene TRBV6-5 combines with J gene TRBJ2-3, with D possibly TRBD1 on 5 matching bases. V was clipped by 5 bases and J by 1 base, with 7 bases between them. Germline CDR1 is MNHEY and CDR2 is SVGAGI. This CDR3 region has 13 residues. CDR3 in DNA: TGTGCCAGCAGTAAGACAGGCACAGATACGCAGTATTTT. This sequence encodes CASSKTGTDTQYF.

This chain uses TRBV15 with TRBJ2-7, with D uncertain. V shed 0 bases and J shed 1 base, with 13 bases lying between them. There are 16 residues in the CDR3. Per the germline V gene, CDR1 is LNHNV and CDR2 is YYDKDF (reference sequence). CDR3 sequence reads: CATSRDNGWRSYEQYF. Here the CDR3 DNA reads TGTGCCACCAGCAGAGATAACGGGTGGCGTTCCTACGAGCAGTACTTC. Full variable domain (missing parts from reference TRBV15 and TRBJ2-7): DAMVIQNPRYQVTQFGKPVTLSCSQTLNHNVMYWYQQKSSQAPKLLFHYYDKDFNNEADTPDNFQSRRPNTSFCFLDIRSPGLGDTAMYLCATSRDNGWRSYEQYFGPGTRLTVT.

The V and J genes are TRBV2 and TRBJ1-6, with 7 positions matching TRBD1. This CDR3 contains 13 residues. Trimming at V came to 5 bases and at J to 5 bases, leaving 0 bases not matched to a gene. Germline-derived CDR1 and CDR2 are SNHLY and FYNNEI. Written as DNA, the CDR3 is TGTGCCAGCAGTACAGGGGATAATTCACCCCTCCACTTT. It encodes CASSTGDNSPLHF.